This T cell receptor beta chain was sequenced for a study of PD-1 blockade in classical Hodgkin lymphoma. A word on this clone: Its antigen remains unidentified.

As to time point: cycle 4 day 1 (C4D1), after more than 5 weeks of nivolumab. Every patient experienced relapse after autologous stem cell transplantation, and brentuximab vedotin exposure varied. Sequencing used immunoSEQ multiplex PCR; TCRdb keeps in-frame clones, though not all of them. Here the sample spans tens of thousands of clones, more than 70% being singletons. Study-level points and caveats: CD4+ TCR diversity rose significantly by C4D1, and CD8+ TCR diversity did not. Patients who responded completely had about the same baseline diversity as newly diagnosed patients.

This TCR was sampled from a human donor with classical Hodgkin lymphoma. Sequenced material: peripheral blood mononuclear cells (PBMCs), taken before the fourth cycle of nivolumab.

The CDR3 sequence is CASSRQGAGTAYEQYF. CDR3 DNA sequence: TGTGCCAGCTCACGACAGGGGGCCGGAACAGCTTACGAGCAGTACTTC. The chain has TRBV18 and TRBJ2-7, with 10 bases that match TRBD1. The junction had 10 bases not matched to a gene; V was cut back by 4 bases and J by 4 bases. The length of the CDR3 is 16 residues. Germline V gene data show CDR1 as KGHSH and CDR2 as LQKENI. The complete variable domain, with remaining parts taken from reference TRBV18 and TRBJ2-7, reads NAGVMQNPRHLVRRRGQEARLRCSPMKGHSHVYWYRQLPEEGLKFMVYLQKENIIDESGMPKERFSAEFPKEGPSILRIQQVVRGDSAAYFCASSRQGAGTAYEQYFGPGTRLTVT.